The 15 T cell receptor beta chains listed next were all sequenced from one sample in a study of blood T cell repertoires in COVID-19. Profiling relied on immunoSEQ multiplex PCR, and the TCRdb table lists in-frame clones only, not all of them. The data show 100,000 to 150,000 clones, with less than 90% seen just once and around 27% held by the top ten. Sequences were obtained from peripheral blood. The receptor source for this set is an elderly woman with acute or convalescent COVID-19.

The rearrangement joins TRBV19 to TRBJ1-3; no reliable D call. Germline CDR1 LNHDA, CDR2 SQIVND (reference sequence). The V end lost 4 bases, the J end lost 0 bases, and 7 bases lay between the germline ends. CDR3 length equals 14 residues. The CDR3 loop reads CASSTGSSGNTIYF. For the CDR3, the DNA is TGTGCCAGTAGTACGGGAAGCTCTGGAAACACCATATATTTT.

This chain uses TRBV18 with TRBJ1-6; no definite D call. The CDR3 is 15 residues long. V lost 3 bases to trimming and J lost 5 bases, with 11 bases between them. Germline values: CDR1 KGHSH, CDR2 LQKENI. The CDR3 sequence is CASSPLTVDNSPLHF. CDR3 DNA sequence: TGTGCCAGCTCACCTCTAACCGTGGATAATTCACCCCTCCACTTT.

The rearrangement links TRBV10-3 to TRBJ1-6, with 7 bases that match TRBD1. The V gene's germline CDR1 is ENHRY and CDR2 SYGVKD. This CDR3 has 13 residues. V gave up 9 bases and J gave up 6 bases; unmatched junction bases: 5. The DNA for the CDR3 is TGTGCCATAGGACAGGAAGTTAATTCACCCCTCCACTTT. This codes for CAIGQEVNSPLHF.

The chain links TRBV10-2 to TRBJ1-5, with D uncertain. The CDR3 is made up of 13 amino acids. V was pared by 2 bases and J by 7 bases, with 9 bases between. Germline V gene data show CDR1 as WSHSY and CDR2 as SAAADI. This CDR3 is CASSETVEQPQHF. The CDR3 DNA reads TGCGCCAGCAGTGAGACTGTCGAACAGCCCCAGCATTTT.

This clone showed up just a few times. V usage is TRBV13 and J usage is TRBJ2-7, with TRBD1 identical over 9 bases. The V gene's germline CDR1 is PRHDT and CDR2 FYEKMQ (reference sequence). The CDR3 has 14 amino acids. J gave up 6 bases and V 4 bases, and 7 bases lay outside the gene matches. As DNA, the CDR3 is TGTGCCAGCAGCTGGATCCGGGACAGGGCCGAGCAGTACTTC. Its protein is CASSWIRDRAEQYF.

On this clone itself: Its ends do not fully match the called genes, so a read error is possible. The gene calls are TRBV3-1 (or the pseudogene TRBV3-2) and TRBJ1-1, with no clear D. The germline gives CDR1 LGHDT, CDR2 YNNKEL (reference sequence). This CDR3 is 15 amino acids long. This CDR3 is CTSSHEARPNTEAFF. Here the CDR3 DNA reads TGTACCAGCAGCCATGAGGCGAGACCGAACACTGAAGCTTTCTTT.

The CDR3 loop reads CASSPPGVPEYF. CDR3 nucleotide sequence: TGTGCCAGCAGTCCACCCGGGGTCCCGGAGTACTTC. J is TRBJ2-7 and V is TRBV6-6, with D perhaps TRBD2 (5 bases). Trimming took 5 bases from V and 11 from J, leaving 16 bases between them. Germline V gene lookup returns CDR1 MNHNY and CDR2 SVGAGI (reference sequence). The CDR3 extends over 12 amino acids.

This clone occurred a few times. The V call is TRBV14, the J call TRBJ1-2, with unresolved D. V was trimmed by 0 bases and J by 4 bases, leaving 12 bases between them. The CDR3 is 15 residues long. Germline V CDR1 and CDR2: SGHDN, FVKESK. CDR3 sequence: CASSQERNSLYGYTF. CDR3 coding DNA: TGTGCCAGCAGCCAAGAAAGGAACAGCCTCTATGGCTACACCTTC.

The genes are TRBV20-1 and TRBJ2-2; 8 bases map to TRBD1. Trimming cost V 5 bases and J 9 bases; bases outside gene matches: 2. Germline assignment: CDR1 DFQATT and CDR2 SNEGSKA (reference sequence). The CDR3 sequence is 11 residues long. The CDR3 here is CSARTGRELFF. CDR3 DNA sequence: TGCAGTGCTCGGACAGGGAGGGAGCTGTTTTTT.

This chain links TRBV19 with TRBJ1-3; the D gene is possibly TRBD1 (5 bases). CDR1 is LNHDA, CDR2 SQIVND, per germline (reference sequence). V was cut by 7 bases and J by 4 bases, with 5 bases left in between. The CDR3 loop spans 11 amino acids. The CDR3 DNA reads TGTGCCAGTACAGGGGGAAACACCATATATTTT. Encoded protein: CASTGGNTIYF.

The chain uses TRBV10-3 and TRBJ1-1; maybe TRBD1 (5 bases). V lost 3 bases, J lost 4 bases, and 15 bases lay in between. The CDR3 is 15 residues long. Germline-derived CDR1 and CDR2 are ENHRY and SYGVKD. As DNA, the CDR3 is TGTGCCATCAGTGACGCCACATTCCAGGGCACTGAAGCTTTCTTT. Amino acids: CAISDATFQGTEAFF.

This sequence joins TRBV5-4 and TRBJ1-1; no definite D call. The V gene's germline CDR1 is SGHNT and CDR2 YYREEE (reference sequence). This CDR3 has 15 amino acids. V was pared by 2 bases and J by 0 bases, with 11 bases between. The CDR3 region is CASSFSQSMNTEAFF. CDR3 in DNA: TGTGCCAGCAGCTTTTCACAGTCCATGAACACTGAAGCTTTCTTT.

The chain employs TRBV6-2 or TRBV6-3 and TRBJ1-1; D is possibly TRBD1 (6 bases). Germline values: CDR1 MNHEY, CDR2 SVGEGT. Trimming cost V 5 bases and J 11 bases, with 12 bases left between them. This CDR3 region has 11 residues. The CDR3 spells CASSQQGMAFF. In DNA form, the CDR3 reads TGTGCCAGCAGTCAACAGGGTATGGCTTTCTTT.

The CDR3 sequence: CASRRRAADTEAFF. In DNA form, the CDR3 reads TGTGCCAGTAGACGGAGGGCAGCCGACACTGAAGCTTTCTTT. The gene calls are TRBV19 and TRBJ1-1, with D hard to call. V dropped 6 bases and J dropped 3 bases, with 14 bases sitting between them. Germline V gene lookup returns CDR1 LNHDA and CDR2 SQIVND (reference sequence). CDR3 length: 14 amino acids.

The CDR3 here is CASSQAGQGTTIYF. For the CDR3, the DNA is TGTGCCAGCAGCCAGGCGGGACAGGGGACCACCATATATTTT. V and J are TRBV4-2 and TRBJ1-3, with 10 bases aligning to TRBD1. Trimming took 3 bases from V and 9 from J; bases not matched to a gene: 5. The CDR3 is 14 amino acids. Per germline, CDR1 LGHNA and CDR2 YNFKEQ.